A selection of T cell receptor beta chains follows, all from one sample in a study of regulatory T cells in long-lasting Graves disease. MiXCR, applied by TCRdb to the multiplex PCR reads, yields one record per CDR3 protein. The sample has hundreds of thousands of distinct CDR3 sequences, about 13% seen once. These same records also appear under a second study, on T cells in Graves' hyperthyroidism and ophthalmopathy.

Material: peripheral blood mononuclear cells (PBMCs), obtained at new diagnosis, from a patient treated with antithyroid drugs. Receptors originate from a young man with Graves disease. Each CDR3 is given with its conserved first and last residue. Each record gives: J gene, D gene, V gene, clone size, CDR3 DNA, CDR3 protein. D genes are given only for firm matches. Rows give clone size only sometimes, using once, few, many, or a class for an expanded clone.

TRBJ1-4	TRBD1	TRBV30	once	TGTGCCTGGAACAGGGGGGATAAACTGTTTTTT	CAWNRGDKLFF
TRBJ2-2	TRBD2	TRBV7-9	-	TGTGCCAGCAGGGCCCTAGCGGGATGGAACACCGGGGAGCTGTTTTTT	CASRALAGWNTGELFF
TRBJ2-7	-	TRBV12-3/TRBV12-4	many	TGTGCCAGCAGTCTCACAGAGTCCTACGAGCAGTACTTC	CASSLTESYEQYF
TRBJ2-5	-	TRBV6-2/TRBV6-3	many	TGTGCCAGCAGTTTTCCAGAAGAGACCCAGTACTTC	CASSFPEETQYF
TRBJ1-6	-	TRBV3-1	many	TGTGCCAGCAGCCATTCCGACAGCAGCCTTATTTCACCCCTCCACTTT	CASSHSDSSLISPLHF
TRBJ2-7	-	TRBV11-2	-	TGTGCCAGCAGCCACGCGACGAGAAGCTCCTACGAGCAGTACTTC	CASSHATRSSYEQYF
TRBJ2-3	-	TRBV4-2	few	TGTGCCAGCAGCCAAGAGAGCGGGAGCACAGATACGCAGTATTTT	CASSQESGSTDTQYF
TRBJ2-1	-	TRBV10-2	many	TGCGCCAGCAGTGAGTCGACCTTTTGGGGACGGAAAAATGAGCAGTTCTTC	CASSESTFWGRKNEQFF
TRBJ1-5	-	TRBV24-1	many	TGTGCCACCAGTGAACCCGATCAGCCCCAGCATTTT	CATSEPDQPQHF
TRBJ2-1	-	TRBV5-1	many	TGCGCCAGCAGCTTTTTTACGGATGAGCAGTTCTTC	CASSFFTDEQFF
TRBJ2-3	TRBD2	TRBV20-1	few	TGCAGTGCTAGCTCTAGCGGGAGGGGATCTAGCACAGATACGCAGTATTTT	CSASSSGRGSSTDTQYF
TRBJ1-5	-	TRBV19	few	TGTGCCACCGGACCCGGGGAGCCCCAGCATTTT	CATGPGEPQHF
TRBJ1-1	-	TRBV27	many	TGTGCCAGCTCTCCAGTTGGTATGGTGAACACTGAAGCTTTCTTT	CASSPVGMVNTEAFF
TRBJ1-2	-	TRBV7-8	-	TGTGCCAGCAGCTTCGGCAGCGCTAACTATGGCTACACCTTC	CASSFGSANYGYTF
TRBJ1-5	-	TRBV4-1	-	TGCGCCAGCAGCAATCCGGGAGATCAGCCCCAGCATTTT	CASSNPGDQPQHF
TRBJ2-5	TRBD2	TRBV20-1	many	TGCAGTGCTAGAGCTAGCGGGAGGGCCGTCGAGACCCAGTACTTC	CSARASGRAVETQYF
TRBJ1-5	-	TRBV5-1	few	TGCGCCAGCCTATTAAGTCTCAGGTCTATTAATCAGCCCCAGCATTTT	CASLLSLRSINQPQHF
TRBJ2-7	-	TRBV6-1	-	TGTGCCAGCAGTGAAAACGAGGTCGGGCGGCAGTACTTC	CASSENEVGRQYF
TRBJ2-1	-	TRBV20-1	many	TGCAGTGCCCTATCTGTCGATGAGCAGTTCTTC	CSALSVDEQFF
TRBJ2-3	TRBD2	TRBV11-2	many	TGTGCCAGCAGCGATGGCGGGAGAGGTAGCACAGATACGCAGTATTTT	CASSDGGRGSTDTQYF
TRBJ2-1	-	TRBV7-2	many	TGTGCCAGCAGCTTAGACCCACGAGGTGGGCAGTTCTTC	CASSLDPRGGQFF
TRBJ2-1	TRBD1	TRBV12-3/TRBV12-4	many	TGTGCCAGCAGTCCCACAGGGGCTATCTACAATGAGCAGTTCTTC	CASSPTGAIYNEQFF
TRBJ2-5	-	TRBV19	few	TGTGCCAGTACCGGCATTCTAGGAGGAGAGACCCAGTACTTC	CASTGILGGETQYF
TRBJ2-1	TRBD2	TRBV12-3/TRBV12-4	-	TGTGCCAGCAGCTCCGGGACTAGCGGGAGGTCCTACAATGAGCAGTTCTTC	CASSSGTSGRSYNEQFF
TRBJ2-3	TRBD2	TRBV20-1	many	TGCAGTGCAACGGGACTAGCGGGAGGACCTCTCACAGATACGCAGTATTTT	CSATGLAGGPLTDTQYF
TRBJ2-1	-	TRBV6-2/TRBV6-3	many	TGTGCCAGCAGTCGACTAGAAAATGAGCAGTTCTTC	CASSRLENEQFF
TRBJ1-5	TRBD1	TRBV20-1	many	TGCAGTGCTATTCGATCAGGGGGCTCGGATCAGCCCCAGCATTTT	CSAIRSGGSDQPQHF
TRBJ1-1	-	TRBV24-1	many	TGTGCCACCAGTGATGGGGGGGAAACTGAAGCTTTCTTT	CATSDGGETEAFF
TRBJ2-7	-	TRBV5-1	many	TGCGCCAGCAGCTTTGACACAGGTCTCTCCTACGAGCAGTACTTC	CASSFDTGLSYEQYF
TRBJ2-6	-	TRBV27	-	TGTGCCAGCAGTCCCCGGTCCCTTGGGGCCAACGTCCTGACTTTC	CASSPRSLGANVLTF
TRBJ1-4	-	TRBV7-9	few	TGTGCCAGCAGCTTAGCGCCCCAGGTTAATGAAAAACTGTTTTTT	CASSLAPQVNEKLFF
TRBJ2-7	-	TRBV28	many	TGTGCCAGCAGTTTGCTCAATTCCTATAAAGAGCAGTACTTC	CASSLLNSYKEQYF
TRBJ2-7	TRBD2	TRBV9	many	TGTGCCAGCAGCGCGGGAGGGGCGACTCACGAGCAGTACTTC	CASSAGGATHEQYF
TRBJ2-1	TRBD2	TRBV27	-	TGTGCCAGCAGCGTAGGTACTAGCGGACTTTACAATGAGCAGTTCTTC	CASSVGTSGLYNEQFF
TRBJ1-1	TRBD1	TRBV5-1	-	TGCGCCAGCAGCCCGGACAGGGGAGGCACTGAAGCTTTCTTT	CASSPDRGGTEAFF
TRBJ2-7	-	TRBV20-1	-	TGCAGTGCTCCAGGGATGGACTACGAGCAGTACTTC	CSAPGMDYEQYF
TRBJ2-7	TRBD1	TRBV7-9	few	TGTGCCAGCAGCTTAGGGGGACAGGGGGCATTATGCGAGCAGTACTTC	CASSLGGQGALCEQYF
TRBJ2-5	-	TRBV20-1	-	TGCAGTGCTAGAGCTCCGGGCGTCAAGACCCAGTACTTC	CSARAPGVKTQYF
TRBJ2-7	-	TRBV10-3	many	TGTGCCATCAGGGCAGGGACCCTCGAGCAGTACTTC	CAIRAGTLEQYF
TRBJ2-3	-	TRBV6-1	few	TGTGCCAGCAGTGGATACCCGGTGGAAGCTCCAGATACGCAGTATTTT	CASSGYPVEAPDTQYF
TRBJ1-1	-	TRBV12-3/TRBV12-4	-	TGTGCCAGCATGTCTCTGCTGAACACTGAAGCTTTCTTT	CASMSLLNTEAFF
TRBJ2-7	-	TRBV12-3/TRBV12-4	many	TGTGCCAGCAGCTTAGGGGGGCTTCACAACGAGCAGTACTTC	CASSLGGLHNEQYF
TRBJ1-5	-	TRBV19	-	TGTGCCAGTAGTAACGGCCGGGGGCAGCCCCAGCATTTT	CASSNGRGQPQHF
TRBJ2-1	-	TRBV2	many	TGTGCCAGCAGCCCCTTGACGAATGAGCAGTTCTTC	CASSPLTNEQFF
TRBJ2-7	TRBD2	TRBV18	few	TGTGCCAGCTCCCAGCGGGAGGGGATCTACGAGCAGTACTTC	CASSQREGIYEQYF
TRBJ2-5	TRBD1	TRBV28	many	TGTGCCAGCAGTTCCCTTACCGACAGGGGGGAGACCCAGTACTTC	CASSSLTDRGETQYF
TRBJ2-7	-	TRBV3-1	many	TGTGCCAGCAGCCAAAGACGGACTCGTCCCTACGAGCAGTACTTC	CASSQRRTRPYEQYF